This T cell receptor beta chain was obtained from a study of regulatory T cells in long-lasting Graves disease. This clonotype has at least ten counts. Time point noted: newly diagnosed GD, antithyroid drugs for less than 3 months. Generation of the TCR library employed RNA extracted from PBMCs. HTBI primers from iRepertoire and Arm-PCR of CDR3 regions yielded the TCR beta libraries. MiXCR, run by TCRdb on the multiplex PCR reads, gives a single entry per CDR3 protein. The sample holds approximately 490,000 distinct CDR3 sequences, 15% to 20% seen once. Per germline, CDR1 KGHDR and CDR2 SFDVKD. The CDR3 loop spans 16 amino acids. Trimming removed 4 bases from V and 6 bases from J; junction bases left unmatched: 2. Another study also made use of these data, one on T cells in Graves' hyperthyroidism and ophthalmopathy.

The chain recombines TRBV24-1 with TRBJ2-1; 16 positions agree with TRBD2. The clonotype originates from a man between 40 and 49 years old with Graves disease. Source: peripheral blood mononuclear cells (PBMCs), taken at new diagnosis, from a patient treated with antithyroid drugs. CDR3 sequence (DNA): TGTGCCACCAGTGACGGGACTAGCGGGAGGGGCAATGAGCAGTTCTTC. Its protein product is CATSDGTSGRGNEQFF.